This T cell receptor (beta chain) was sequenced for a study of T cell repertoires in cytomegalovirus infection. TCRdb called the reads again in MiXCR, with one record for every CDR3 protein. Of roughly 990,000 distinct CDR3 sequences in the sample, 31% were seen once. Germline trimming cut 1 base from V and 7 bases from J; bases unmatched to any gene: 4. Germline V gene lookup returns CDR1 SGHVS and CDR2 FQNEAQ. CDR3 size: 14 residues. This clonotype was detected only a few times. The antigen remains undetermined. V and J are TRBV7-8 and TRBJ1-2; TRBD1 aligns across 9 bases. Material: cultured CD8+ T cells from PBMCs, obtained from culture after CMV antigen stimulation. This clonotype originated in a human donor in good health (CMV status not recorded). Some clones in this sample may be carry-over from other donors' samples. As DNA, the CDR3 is TGTGCCAGCAGCTTAGGGGGACAGGGTGGTGGCTACACCTTC. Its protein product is CASSLGGQGGGYTF.